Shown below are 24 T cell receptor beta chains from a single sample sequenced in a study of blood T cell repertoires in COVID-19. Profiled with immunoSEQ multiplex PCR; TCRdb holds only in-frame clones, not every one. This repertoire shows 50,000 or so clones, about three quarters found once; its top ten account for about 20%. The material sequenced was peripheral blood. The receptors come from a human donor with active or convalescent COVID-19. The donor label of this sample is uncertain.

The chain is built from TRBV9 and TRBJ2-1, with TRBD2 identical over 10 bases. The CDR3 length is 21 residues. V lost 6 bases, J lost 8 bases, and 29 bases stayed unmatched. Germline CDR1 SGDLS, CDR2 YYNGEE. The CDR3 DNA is TGTGCCAGCATCCTGGTAGAACAGGGGCGAGGAACTAGCGGGAAGGTCGATGAGCAGTTCTTC. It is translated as CASILVEQGRGTSGKVDEQFF.

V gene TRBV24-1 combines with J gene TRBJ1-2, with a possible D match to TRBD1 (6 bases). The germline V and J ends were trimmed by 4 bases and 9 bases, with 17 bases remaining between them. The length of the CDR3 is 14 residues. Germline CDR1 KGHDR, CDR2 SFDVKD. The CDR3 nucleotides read TGTGCCACCAGTGACCCGACAGGACTGGGGAGCTACACCTTC. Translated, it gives CATSDPTGLGSYTF.

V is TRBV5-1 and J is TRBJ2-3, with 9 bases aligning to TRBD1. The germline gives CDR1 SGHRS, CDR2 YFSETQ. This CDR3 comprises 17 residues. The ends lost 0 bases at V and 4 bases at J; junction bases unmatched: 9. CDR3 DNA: TGCGCCAGCAGCTTGGAAGGGACAGGGACGGTTGCAGATACGCAGTATTTT. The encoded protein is CASSLEGTGTVADTQYF.

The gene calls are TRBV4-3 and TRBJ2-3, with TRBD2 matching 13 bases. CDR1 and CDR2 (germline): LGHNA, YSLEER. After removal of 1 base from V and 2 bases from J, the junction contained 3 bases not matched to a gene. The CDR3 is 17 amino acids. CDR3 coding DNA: TGCGCCAGCAGCCAAGGGGGACTAGCGGGGCCCACAGATACGCAGTATTTT. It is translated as CASSQGGLAGPTDTQYF.

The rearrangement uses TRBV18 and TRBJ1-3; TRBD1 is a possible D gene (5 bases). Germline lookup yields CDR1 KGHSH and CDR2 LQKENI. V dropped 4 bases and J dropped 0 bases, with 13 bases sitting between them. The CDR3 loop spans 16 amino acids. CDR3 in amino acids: CASSRKDDSSGNTIYF. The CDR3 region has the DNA TGTGCCAGCTCACGCAAAGACGACAGCTCTGGAAACACCATATATTTT.

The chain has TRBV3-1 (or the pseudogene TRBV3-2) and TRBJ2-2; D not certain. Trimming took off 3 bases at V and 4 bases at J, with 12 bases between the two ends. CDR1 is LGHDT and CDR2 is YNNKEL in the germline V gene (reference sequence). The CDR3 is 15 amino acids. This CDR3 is CASSHAMLVTGELFF. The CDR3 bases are TGTGCCAGCAGCCACGCTATGTTGGTCACCGGGGAGCTGTTTTTT.

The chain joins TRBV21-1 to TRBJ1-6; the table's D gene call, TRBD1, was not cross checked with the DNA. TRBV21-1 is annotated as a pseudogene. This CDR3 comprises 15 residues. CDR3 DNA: TGTGCCAGCCGGGACAGGGGCTCCTATAATTCACCCCTCCACTTT. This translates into CASRDRGSYNSPLHF.

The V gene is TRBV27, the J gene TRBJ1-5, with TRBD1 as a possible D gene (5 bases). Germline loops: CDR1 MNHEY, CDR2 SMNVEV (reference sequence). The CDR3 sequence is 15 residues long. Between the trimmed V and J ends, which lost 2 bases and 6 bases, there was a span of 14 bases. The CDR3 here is CASSLQGRVIQPQHF. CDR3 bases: TGTGCCAGCAGTTTACAGGGCAGGGTTATTCAGCCCCAGCATTTT.

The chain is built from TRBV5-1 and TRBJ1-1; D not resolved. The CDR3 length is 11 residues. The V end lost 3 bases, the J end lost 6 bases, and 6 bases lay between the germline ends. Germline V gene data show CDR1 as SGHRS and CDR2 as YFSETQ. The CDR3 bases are TGCGCCAGCAGCTCACGAGCTGAAGCTTTCTTT. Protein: CASSSRAEAFF.

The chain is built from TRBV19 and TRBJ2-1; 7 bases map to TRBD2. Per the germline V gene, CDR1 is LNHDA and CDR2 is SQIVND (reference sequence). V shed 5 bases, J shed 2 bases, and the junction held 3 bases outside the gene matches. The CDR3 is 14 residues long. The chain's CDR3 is CASSVSGPYNEQFF. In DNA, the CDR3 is TGTGCCAGTAGTGTTAGCGGGCCCTACAATGAGCAGTTCTTC.

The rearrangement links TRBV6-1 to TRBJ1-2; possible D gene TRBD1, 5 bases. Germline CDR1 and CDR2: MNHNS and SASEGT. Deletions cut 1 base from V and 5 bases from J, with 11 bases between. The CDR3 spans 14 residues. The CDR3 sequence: CASSEGWAGYGYTF. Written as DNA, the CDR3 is TGTGCCAGCAGTGAAGGCTGGGCAGGGTATGGCTACACCTTC.

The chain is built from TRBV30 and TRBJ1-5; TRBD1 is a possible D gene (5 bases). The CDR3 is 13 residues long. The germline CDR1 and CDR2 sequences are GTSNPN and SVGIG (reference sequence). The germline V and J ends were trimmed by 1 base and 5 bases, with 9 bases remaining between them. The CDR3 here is CAWSGGEHQPQHF. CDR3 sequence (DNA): TGTGCCTGGAGTGGGGGGGAACATCAGCCCCAGCATTTT.

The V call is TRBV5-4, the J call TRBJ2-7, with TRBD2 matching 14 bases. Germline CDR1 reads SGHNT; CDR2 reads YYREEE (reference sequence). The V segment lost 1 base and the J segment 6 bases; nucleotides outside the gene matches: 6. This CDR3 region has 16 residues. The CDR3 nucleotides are TGTGCCAGCAGCTTGAAGTTGGGACTAGCGGGAGTCGAGCAGTACTTC. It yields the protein CASSLKLGLAGVEQYF.

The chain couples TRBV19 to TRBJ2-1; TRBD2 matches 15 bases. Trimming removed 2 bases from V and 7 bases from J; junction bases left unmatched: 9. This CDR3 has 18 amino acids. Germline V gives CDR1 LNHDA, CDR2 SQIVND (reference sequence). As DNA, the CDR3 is TGTGCCAGTAGTATACGGACTAGCGGGAGGGCCCTCGAGAATGAGCAGTTCTTC. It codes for CASSIRTSGRALENEQFF.

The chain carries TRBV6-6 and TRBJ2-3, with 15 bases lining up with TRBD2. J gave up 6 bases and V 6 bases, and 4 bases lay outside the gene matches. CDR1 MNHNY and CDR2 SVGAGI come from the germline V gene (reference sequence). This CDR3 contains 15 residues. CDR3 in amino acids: CASRRTSGRGDTQYF. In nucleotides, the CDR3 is TGTGCCAGCAGGCGGACTAGCGGGAGGGGCGATACGCAGTATTTT.

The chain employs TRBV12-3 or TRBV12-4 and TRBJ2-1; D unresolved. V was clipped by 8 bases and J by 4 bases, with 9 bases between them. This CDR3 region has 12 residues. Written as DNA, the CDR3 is TGTGCCAGCCTAACTAATTACAATGAGCAGTTCTTC. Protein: CASLTNYNEQFF.

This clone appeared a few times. CDR3 amino acids: CASSLTRGIGYGYTF. CDR3 coding DNA: TGTGCCAGCAGCCTAACCCGGGGGATTGGCTATGGCTACACCTTC. The chain employs TRBV28 and TRBJ1-2; D is possibly TRBD1 (5 bases). CDR3 size: 15 residues. Trimming took off 6 bases at V and 4 bases at J, with 18 bases between the two ends. From germline, CDR1 is MDHEN and CDR2 SYDVKM.

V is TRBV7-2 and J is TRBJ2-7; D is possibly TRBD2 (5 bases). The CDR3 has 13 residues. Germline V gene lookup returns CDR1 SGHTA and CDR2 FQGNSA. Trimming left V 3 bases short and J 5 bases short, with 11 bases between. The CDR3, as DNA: TGTGCCAGCAGCTTCGACGGGAAGGACGAGCAGTACTTC. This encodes CASSFDGKDEQYF.

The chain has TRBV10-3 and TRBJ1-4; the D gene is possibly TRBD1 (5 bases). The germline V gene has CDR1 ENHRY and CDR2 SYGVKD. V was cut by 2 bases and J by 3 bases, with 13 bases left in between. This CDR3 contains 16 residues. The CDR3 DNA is TGTGCCATCAGTGAGAGAGGTGCAGGGTCTAATGAAAAACTGTTTTTT. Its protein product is CAISERGAGSNEKLFF.

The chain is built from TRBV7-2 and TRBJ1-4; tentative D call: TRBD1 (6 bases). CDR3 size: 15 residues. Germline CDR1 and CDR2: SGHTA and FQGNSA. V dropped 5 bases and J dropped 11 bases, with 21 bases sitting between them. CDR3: CASSLVDSSLRKLFF. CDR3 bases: TGTGCCAGCAGCCTAGTGGACAGCTCTCTGAGGAAACTGTTTTTT.

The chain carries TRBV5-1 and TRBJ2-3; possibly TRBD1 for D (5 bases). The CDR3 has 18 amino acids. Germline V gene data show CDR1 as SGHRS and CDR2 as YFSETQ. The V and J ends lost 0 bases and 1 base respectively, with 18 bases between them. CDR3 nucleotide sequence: TGCGCCAGCAGCTTGGCGCAGGGTATCACGTCAGGCACAGATACGCAGTATTTT. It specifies CASSLAQGITSGTDTQYF.

The CDR3 sequence: CASSPGLAAYEQYF. CDR3 coding DNA: TGCGCCAGCAGTCCCGGACTAGCGGCCTACGAGCAGTACTTC. The chain joins TRBV5-1 to TRBJ2-7, with 10 bases that match TRBD2. V lost 5 bases to trimming and J lost 2 bases; unmatched junction nucleotides: 4. Germline CDR1 and CDR2: SGHRS and YFSETQ. The CDR3 covers 14 residues.

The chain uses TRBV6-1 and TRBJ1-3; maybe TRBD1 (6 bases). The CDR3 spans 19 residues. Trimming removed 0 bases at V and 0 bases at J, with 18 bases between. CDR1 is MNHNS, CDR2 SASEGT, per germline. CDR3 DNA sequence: TGTGCCAGCAGTGAAGCGCGGGGGGCAGGGACCCGCTCTGGAAACACCATATATTTT. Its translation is CASSEARGAGTRSGNTIYF.

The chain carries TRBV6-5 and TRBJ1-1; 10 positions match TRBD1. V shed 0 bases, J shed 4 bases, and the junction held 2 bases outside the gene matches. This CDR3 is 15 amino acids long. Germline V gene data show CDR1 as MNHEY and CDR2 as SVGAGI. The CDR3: CASSYSRTGGTEAFF. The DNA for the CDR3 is TGTGCCAGCAGTTACTCGAGGACAGGGGGCACTGAAGCTTTCTTT.